This TCR beta chain was identified during a study of PD-L1 blockade in urothelial cancer. The V end was cut by 0 bases, the J end by 9 bases, with 15 bases between. The CDR3 spans 15 residues. CDR1 and CDR2 (germline): LNHNV, YYDKDF (reference sequence). Method: immunoSEQ multiplex PCR; TCRdb's copy keeps in-frame clones and lacks some. The top ten hold approximately 20% of the sample, which has approximately 55,000 clones, 86% seen once. Described time point: pretreatment peripheral blood. Sequences were derived from PBMCs, sampled around atezolizumab (anti-PD-L1) treatment. The chain recombines TRBV15 with TRBJ1-5, with D possibly TRBD1 on 6 matching bases. The sequence came from a man aged 55 to 70 with urothelial cancer. CDR3 residues: CATSRDRQAHSPQHF. The CDR3 DNA is TGTGCCACCAGCAGAGATAGACAGGCACACTCGCCCCAGCATTTT.